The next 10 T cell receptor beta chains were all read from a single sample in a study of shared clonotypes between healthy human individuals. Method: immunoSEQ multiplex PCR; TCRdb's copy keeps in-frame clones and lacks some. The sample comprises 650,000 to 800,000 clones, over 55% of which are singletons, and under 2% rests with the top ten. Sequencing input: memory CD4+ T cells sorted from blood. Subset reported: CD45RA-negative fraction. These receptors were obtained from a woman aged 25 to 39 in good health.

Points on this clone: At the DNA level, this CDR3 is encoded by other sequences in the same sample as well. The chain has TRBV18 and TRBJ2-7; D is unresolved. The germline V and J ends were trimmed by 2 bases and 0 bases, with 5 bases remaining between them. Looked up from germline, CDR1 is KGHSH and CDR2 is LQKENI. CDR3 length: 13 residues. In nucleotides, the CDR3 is TGTGCCAGCTCACCATTGGCCTCCTACGAGCAGTACTTC. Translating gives CASSPLASYEQYF. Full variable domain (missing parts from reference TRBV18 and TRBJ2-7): NAGVMQNPRHLVRRRGQEARLRCSPMKGHSHVYWYRQLPEEGLKFMVYLQKENIIDESGMPKERFSAEFPKEGPSILRIQQVVRGDSAAYFCASSPLASYEQYFGPGTRLTVT.

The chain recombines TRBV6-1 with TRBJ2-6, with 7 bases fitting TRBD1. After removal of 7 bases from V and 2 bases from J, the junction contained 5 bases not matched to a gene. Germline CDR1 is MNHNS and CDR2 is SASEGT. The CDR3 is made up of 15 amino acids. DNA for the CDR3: TGTGCCAGCACCGACAGGGCCACTGGGGCCAACGTCCTGACTTTC. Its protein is CASTDRATGANVLTF.

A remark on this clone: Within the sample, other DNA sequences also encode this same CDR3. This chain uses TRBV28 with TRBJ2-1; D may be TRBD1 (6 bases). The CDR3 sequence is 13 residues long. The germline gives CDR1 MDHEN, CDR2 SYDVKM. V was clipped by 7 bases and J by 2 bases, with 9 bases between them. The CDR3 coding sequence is TGTGCCAGCAAACAGGGCACCTACAATGAGCAGTTCTTC. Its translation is CASKQGTYNEQFF.

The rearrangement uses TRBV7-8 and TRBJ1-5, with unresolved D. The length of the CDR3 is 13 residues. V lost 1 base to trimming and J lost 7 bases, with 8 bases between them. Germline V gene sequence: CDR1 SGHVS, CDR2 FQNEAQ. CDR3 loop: CASSLEVGQPQHF. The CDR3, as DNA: TGTGCCAGCAGCTTAGAGGTGGGACAGCCCCAGCATTTT.

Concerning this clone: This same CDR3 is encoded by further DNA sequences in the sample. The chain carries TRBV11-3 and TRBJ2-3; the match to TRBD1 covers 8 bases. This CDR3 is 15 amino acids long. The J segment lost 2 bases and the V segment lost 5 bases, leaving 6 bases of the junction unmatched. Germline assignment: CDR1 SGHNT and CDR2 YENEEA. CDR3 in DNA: TGTGCCAGCAGCCCCGGGACAGGACACACAGATACGCAGTATTTT. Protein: CASSPGTGHTDTQYF.

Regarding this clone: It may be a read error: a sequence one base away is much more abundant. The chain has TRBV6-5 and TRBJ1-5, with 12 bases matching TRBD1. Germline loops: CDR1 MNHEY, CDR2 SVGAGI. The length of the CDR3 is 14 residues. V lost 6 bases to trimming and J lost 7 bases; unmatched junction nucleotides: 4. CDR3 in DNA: TGTGCCAGCAGGGCCGGGACAGGGGGCCAGCCCCAGCATTTT. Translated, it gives CASRAGTGGQPQHF.

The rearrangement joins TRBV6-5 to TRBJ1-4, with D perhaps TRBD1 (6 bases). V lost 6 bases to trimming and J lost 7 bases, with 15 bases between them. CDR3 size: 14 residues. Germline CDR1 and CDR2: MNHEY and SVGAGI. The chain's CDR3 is CASRIQGRSEKLFF. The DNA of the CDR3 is TGTGCCAGCAGGATACAGGGCCGGTCTGAAAAACTGTTTTTT.

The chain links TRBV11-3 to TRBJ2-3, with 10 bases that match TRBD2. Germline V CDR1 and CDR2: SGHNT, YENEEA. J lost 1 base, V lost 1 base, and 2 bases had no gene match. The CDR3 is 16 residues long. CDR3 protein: CASSLGGTSGTDTQYF. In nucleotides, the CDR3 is TGTGCCAGCAGCTTAGGCGGGACTAGCGGCACAGATACGCAGTATTTT.

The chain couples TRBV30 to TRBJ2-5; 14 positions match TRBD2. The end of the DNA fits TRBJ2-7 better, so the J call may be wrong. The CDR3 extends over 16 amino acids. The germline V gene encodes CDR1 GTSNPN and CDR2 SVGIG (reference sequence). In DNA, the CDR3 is TGTGCCTGGAGTGGGACTAGCGGGGGGAGCTCCTACGAGCAGTACTTC. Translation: CAWSGTSGGSSYEQYF.

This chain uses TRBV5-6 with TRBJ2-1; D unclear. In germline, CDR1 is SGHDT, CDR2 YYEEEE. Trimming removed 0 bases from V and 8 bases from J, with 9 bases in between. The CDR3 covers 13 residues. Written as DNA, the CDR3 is TGTGCCAGCAGCTTGGTGGCGGTTTATGAGCAGTTCTTC. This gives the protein CASSLVAVYEQFF.